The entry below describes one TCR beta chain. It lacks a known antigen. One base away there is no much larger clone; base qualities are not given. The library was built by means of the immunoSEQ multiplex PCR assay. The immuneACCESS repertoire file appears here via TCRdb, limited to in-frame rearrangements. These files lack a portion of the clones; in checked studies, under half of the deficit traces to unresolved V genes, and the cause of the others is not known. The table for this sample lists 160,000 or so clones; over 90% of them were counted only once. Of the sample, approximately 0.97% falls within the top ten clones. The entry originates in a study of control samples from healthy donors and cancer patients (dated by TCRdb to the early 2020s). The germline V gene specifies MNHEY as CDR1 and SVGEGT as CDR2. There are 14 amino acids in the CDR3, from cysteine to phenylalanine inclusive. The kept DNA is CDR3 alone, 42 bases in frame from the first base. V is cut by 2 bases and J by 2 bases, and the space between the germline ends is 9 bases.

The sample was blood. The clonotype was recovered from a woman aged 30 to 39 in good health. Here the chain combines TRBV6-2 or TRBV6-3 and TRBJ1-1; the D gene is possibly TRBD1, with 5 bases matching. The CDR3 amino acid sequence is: CASSYTRANTEAFF. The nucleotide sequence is TGTGCCAGCAGTTACACCAGGGCCAACACTGAAGCTTTCTTT.